This T cell receptor (beta chain) was captured by sequencing in a study of CD8 T cells in ankylosing spondylitis. This clonotype was recorded many times. Antigen: not known. Whole-study results and caveats: Prior literature has documented some motif variants in synovial fluid and blood from reactive arthritis. Relatively scarce in peripheral blood, disease-linked clones were CD8+.

V shed 1 base and J shed 1 base, with 8 bases lying between them. The germline gives CDR1 SGHTA, CDR2 FQGNSA. CDR3 size: 15 residues. TCRdb re-called the 5' RACE reads through MiXCR, storing one row per CDR3 protein. The sample has about 140,000 distinct CDR3 sequences; roughly 8% are singletons. This chain uses TRBV7-2 with TRBJ1-5, with TRBD1 as a possible D gene (5 bases). This receptor was identified in a male donor with ankylosing spondylitis. Material for sequencing was synovial fluid, either unsorted or a sorted T cell fraction (not recorded which). CDR3 sequence (DNA): TGTGCCAGCAGCTTAGGGGGGGGGAGCAATCAGCCCCAGCATTTT. Translating it yields CASSLGGGSNQPQHF.